Following are 29 T cell receptor beta chains from one sample sequenced in a study of ipilimumab plus nivolumab after autologous stem cell transplantation. Assay: immunoSEQ multiplex PCR; the TCRdb copy retains only in-frame clones and omits some. The sample has 10,000 or so clones; 69% are singletons. This sample comprised PBMCs, obtained in a trial of ipilimumab plus nivolumab as post-transplant consolidation. These receptors all stem from a male donor with diffuse large B-cell lymphoma.

This chain links TRBV2 with TRBJ2-7, with D maybe TRBD2 (6 bases). CDR3 length: 13 residues. The V end lost 10 bases, the J end lost 3 bases, and 16 bases lay between the germline ends. The germline gives CDR1 SNHLY, CDR2 FYNNEI. CDR3 DNA: TGTGCCAATATCTACTTGGGAGGCTACGAGCAGTACTTC. This sequence encodes CANIYLGGYEQYF.

This clone has a single count. The J gene is TRBJ2-7, the V gene TRBV6-7; 11 bases match TRBD2. TRBV6-7 is an open reading frame whose function is uncertain. The CDR3 is 15 residues long. Trimming removed 4 bases from V and 3 bases from J; junction bases left unmatched: 5. The CDR3 DNA reads as TGTGCCAGCAGTTTCCGGACTAGCGGGCTCTACGAGCAGTACTTC. Protein: CASSFRTSGLYEQYF.

This sequence joins TRBV23-1 and TRBJ2-3; D unresolved. TRBV23-1 is recorded as an ORF, its role being uncertain. V gave up 2 bases and J gave up 1 base, with 10 bases separating them. This CDR3 contains 15 residues. CDR3 coding DNA: TGCGCCAGCAGTCAACCATGGAGTGGCACAGATACGCAGTATTTT. Translating gives CASSQPWSGTDTQYF.

V gene TRBV10-2 combines with J gene TRBJ1-5; D is ambiguous. Germline CDR1 reads WSHSY; CDR2 reads SAAADI. V lost 2 bases and J lost 1, with 6 bases in between. The CDR3 is 14 amino acids. The CDR3 loop reads CASSEVGSNQPQHF. In DNA form, the CDR3 reads TGCGCCAGCAGTGAGGTGGGGAGCAATCAGCCCCAGCATTTT.

The sample holds a few counts of this clone. The chain employs TRBV15 and TRBJ1-2; D is undetermined. Trimming pared 1 base from V and 3 bases from J, leaving 15 bases between. This CDR3 is built from 16 residues. Germline CDR1 LNHNV, CDR2 YYDKDF (reference sequence). DNA of the CDR3: TGTGCCACCAGCAGAGTAACGGCAGGCGGCCACTATGGCTACACCTTC. This sequence encodes CATSRVTAGGHYGYTF.

This chain joins TRBV5-1 and TRBJ2-5; 8 bases are shared with TRBD2. The CDR3 length is 13 residues. Losses at the gene ends were 4 bases for V and 5 bases for J; bases not matched to a gene: 4. Looked up from germline, CDR1 is SGHRS and CDR2 is YFSETQ. CDR3 region: CASSASGSETQYF. The CDR3 DNA reads TGCGCCAGCAGCGCGAGCGGGAGTGAGACCCAGTACTTC.

J is TRBJ2-1 and V is TRBV5-4; D may be TRBD2 (6 bases). Trimming stripped 6 bases from V and 14 bases from J, with 24 bases between. The CDR3 consists of 14 residues. The germline CDR1 and CDR2 sequences are SGHNT and YYREEE (reference sequence). CDR3 amino acids: CASNPTPDGASEFF. In DNA, the CDR3 is TGTGCCAGCAACCCCACGCCCGATGGGGCTAGCGAGTTCTTC.

The V and J genes are TRBV30 and TRBJ1-2, with D possibly TRBD1 on 5 matching bases. Germline CDR1 GTSNPN, CDR2 SVGIG (reference sequence). This CDR3 contains 14 residues. V was clipped by 0 bases and J by 4 bases, with 12 bases between them. The CDR3 region is CAWSVEDMGYGYTF. The CDR3 region has the DNA TGTGCCTGGAGTGTAGAGGACATGGGCTATGGCTACACCTTC.

This rearrangement joins TRBV5-1 to TRBJ2-3, with D perhaps matching TRBD2 (6 bases). This CDR3 is built from 14 residues. Germline lookup yields CDR1 SGHRS and CDR2 YFSETQ. V lost 2 bases to trimming and J lost 10 bases, with 17 bases between them. The CDR3 loop is CASSFTGTGESQYF. CDR3 bases: TGCGCCAGCAGCTTTACGGGGACGGGGGAGTCGCAGTATTTT.

This clone was recorded a few times. The genes are TRBV4-1 and TRBJ1-2; tentative D call: TRBD1 (5 bases). The V gene lost 0 bases and the J gene lost 3 bases, with 11 bases spanning the gap. The CDR3 totals 15 residues. The V gene's germline CDR1 is MGHRA and CDR2 YSYEKL. The CDR3 DNA follows: TGCGCCAGCAGCCAAGACAGGGAGTGGGACTATGGCTACACCTTC. Translation gives CASSQDREWDYGYTF.

The chain uses TRBV7-3 and TRBJ2-1; no clear D. CDR1 is SGHTA, CDR2 FQGTGA, per germline. Trimming removed 4 bases at V and 7 bases at J, with 11 bases between. The CDR3 spans 13 residues. CDR3 in amino acids: CASSSAPANEQFF. The DNA for the CDR3 is TGTGCCAGCAGCTCTGCGCCCGCGAATGAGCAGTTCTTC.

The V and J genes are TRBV5-1 and TRBJ2-2; tentatively, D is TRBD1 (5 bases). The CDR3 contains 14 residues. Trimming took off 0 bases at V and 5 bases at J, with 8 bases between the two ends. Germline CDR1 SGHRS, CDR2 YFSETQ. This chain's CDR3 is CASSLGQPTGELFF. The CDR3 DNA sequence: TGCGCCAGCAGCTTGGGACAGCCAACCGGGGAGCTGTTTTTT.

The gene calls are TRBV23-1 and TRBJ1-1; D is uncertain. TRBV23-1 carries the ORF label, with uncertain function. The CDR3 runs to 14 residues. V lost 1 base to trimming and J lost 2 bases, with 8 bases between them. The CDR3 DNA follows: TGCGCCAGCAGTCAATTAAGATGCAACACTGAAGCTTTCTTT. Its protein is CASSQLRCNTEAFF.

V is TRBV19 and J is TRBJ2-2; D gene uncertain. The CDR3 covers 14 residues. The germline gives CDR1 LNHDA, CDR2 SQIVND (reference sequence). Trimming took off 6 bases at V and 0 bases at J, with 8 bases between the two ends. Written as DNA, the CDR3 is TGTGCCAGTAGGACGGAGACGAACACCGGGGAGCTGTTTTTT. Encoded protein: CASRTETNTGELFF.

The chain is built from TRBV14 and TRBJ2-1, with D hard to call. Germline assignment: CDR1 SGHDN and CDR2 FVKESK. This CDR3 contains 12 residues. V was cut by 4 bases and J by 3 bases, with 4 bases left in between. The CDR3 sequence: CASSLNYNEQFF. Here the CDR3 DNA reads TGTGCCAGCAGCCTTAACTACAATGAGCAGTTCTTC.

By share, this clone ranks as medium-sized. The genes are TRBV6-5 and TRBJ1-1; 9 nucleotides agree with TRBD1. The germline gives CDR1 MNHEY, CDR2 SVGAGI. Trimming took 6 bases from V and 5 from J; bases not matched to a gene: 10. The CDR3 length is 15 residues. CDR3 sequence: CASSRGGTGRTEAFF. The CDR3 nucleotides are TGTGCCAGCAGCCGCGGGGGGACAGGGAGGACTGAAGCTTTCTTT.

This clone was observed once. The chain links TRBV30 to TRBJ2-7; D is tentatively TRBD1 or TRBD2 (5 bases each). The germline V gene has CDR1 GTSNPN and CDR2 SVGIG (reference sequence). There are 11 residues in the CDR3. Trimming left V 2 bases short and J 8 bases short, with 10 bases between. The CDR3 region is CAWSRPGQQYF. The CDR3 bases are TGTGCCTGGAGTAGACCGGGACAGCAGTACTTC.

The chain recombines TRBV5-6 with TRBJ1-2, with D possibly being TRBD1 (6 bases). The CDR3 is 16 residues long. V lost 6 bases and J 0 bases, leaving 18 bases between the germline ends. Germline V gives CDR1 SGHDT, CDR2 YYEEEE. CDR3: CASTNLLDRANYGYTF. CDR3 DNA: TGTGCCAGCACCAATCTCTTGGACAGAGCTAACTATGGCTACACCTTC.

The J gene is TRBJ1-5, the V gene TRBV27; D is undetermined. Deletions cut 1 base from V and 5 bases from J, with 6 bases between. CDR1 MNHEY and CDR2 SMNVEV come from the germline V gene (reference sequence). The CDR3 runs 13 residues. The CDR3 spells CASSLWRDQPQHF. The CDR3 bases are TGTGCCAGCAGTTTATGGCGGGATCAGCCCCAGCATTTT.

The chain employs TRBV27 and TRBJ1-1, with 7 bases fitting TRBD1. Trimming took 5 bases from V and 5 from J; bases not matched to a gene: 14. CDR1 is MNHEY and CDR2 is SMNVEV in the germline V gene (reference sequence). CDR3 size: 16 residues. The CDR3 sequence is CASSRLSVRGQTEAFF. In DNA, the CDR3 is TGTGCCAGCAGTCGACTCTCAGTAAGGGGGCAAACTGAAGCTTTCTTT.

The rearrangement links TRBV5-8 to TRBJ1-1; unclear D gene. V gave up 0 bases and J gave up 1 base, with 13 bases separating them. CDR1 is SGHTS, CDR2 YDEGEE, per germline. The CDR3 is 16 residues long. CDR3 loop: CASSLELVSRNTEAFF. The CDR3 region has the DNA TGTGCCAGCAGCTTGGAGCTTGTCAGCAGGAACACTGAAGCTTTCTTT. Full variable domain (outside the CDR3, taken from reference TRBV5-8 and TRBJ1-1): EAGVTQSPTHLIKTRGQQATLRCSPISGHTSVYWYQQALGLGLQFLLWYDEGEERNRGNFPPRFSGRQFPNYSSELNVNALELEDSALYLCASSLELVSRNTEAFFGQGTRLTVV.

This chain connects TRBV25-1 to TRBJ1-1; no definite D call. Trimming shortened V by 0 bases and J by 0 bases, and 8 bases separated the two germline ends. Looked up from germline, CDR1 is MGHDK and CDR2 is SYGVNS. This CDR3 has 15 residues. The CDR3 reads CASSEYPEMNTEAFF. The CDR3 DNA reads TGTGCCAGCAGTGAATATCCAGAAATGAACACTGAAGCTTTCTTT.

Points on this clone: At one end, the junction sequence differs from germline, possibly due to a read error. Other DNA sequences in this specimen translate into the identical CDR3. The V call is TRBV5-1, the J call TRBJ2-7; D might be TRBD1 or TRBD2, each matching 6 bases. CDR1 SGHRS and CDR2 YFSETQ come from the germline V gene. The CDR3 loop spans 16 amino acids. The CDR3 DNA follows: TGTGCCAGCAGCTTGGAGGGGGTGCGACGGGCCTACGAGCAGTACTTC. As protein: CASSLEGVRRAYEQYF.

The V gene is TRBV5-1, the J gene TRBJ1-2, with TRBD1 identical over 8 bases. The CDR3 consists of 15 residues. In germline, CDR1 is SGHRS, CDR2 YFSETQ. V lost 4 bases and J lost 8; bases outside the gene matches: 13. CDR3 nucleotides: TGCGCCAGCAGCGGCCAGGCAGGGGGCTTGGGAGGCTACACCTTC. Translation: CASSGQAGGLGGYTF.

The rearrangement joins TRBV4-3 to TRBJ2-7; no clear D gene. The CDR3 is 15 residues long. The germline V gene has CDR1 LGHNA and CDR2 YSLEER. V gave up 1 base and J gave up 2 bases, with 12 bases separating them. CDR3: CASSQVNLGPYEQYF. CDR3 DNA: TGCGCCAGCAGCCAAGTGAACTTGGGTCCCTACGAGCAGTACTTC.

The chain has TRBV27 and TRBJ2-7, with D uncertain. CDR3 size: 15 residues. CDR1 MNHEY and CDR2 SMNVEV come from the germline V gene (reference sequence). The ends were cut back, 2 bases at V and 0 bases at J, with 11 bases in the middle. Here the CDR3 reads CASSLKPGPSYEQYF. CDR3 in DNA: TGTGCCAGCAGTTTAAAACCAGGACCCTCCTACGAGCAGTACTTC.

There are a few counts of this clone. The chain is built from TRBV7-2 and TRBJ2-2; 8 bases match TRBD2. Germline lookup yields CDR1 SGHTA and CDR2 FQGNSA. The CDR3 length is 18 residues. V shed 1 base and J 5 bases; nucleotides not matched to a gene: 12. CDR3 sequence: CASSLDPPSGLRTGELFF. The CDR3 coding sequence is TGTGCCAGCAGCTTAGATCCTCCTAGCGGGCTCCGAACCGGGGAGCTGTTTTTT.

The chain employs TRBV12-2 and TRBJ1-5. TRBV12-2 counts as a pseudogene. The CDR3 consists of 17 residues. CDR3 region: CASRPESHSRGNQPQHF. In DNA form, the CDR3 reads TGTGCAAGTCGCCCGGAGAGCCACTCGAGGGGCAATCAGCCCCAGCATTTT.

This rearrangement joins TRBV13 to TRBJ2-4, with 8 positions matching TRBD1. V lost 5 bases to trimming and J lost 5 bases; unmatched junction nucleotides: 14. The CDR3 has 17 residues. CDR1 is PRHDT and CDR2 is FYEKMQ in the germline V gene (reference sequence). The CDR3 protein is CASSPSETGVFENIQYF. CDR3 DNA sequence: TGTGCCAGCAGCCCCTCTGAGACAGGGGTTTTTGAAAACATTCAGTACTTC.